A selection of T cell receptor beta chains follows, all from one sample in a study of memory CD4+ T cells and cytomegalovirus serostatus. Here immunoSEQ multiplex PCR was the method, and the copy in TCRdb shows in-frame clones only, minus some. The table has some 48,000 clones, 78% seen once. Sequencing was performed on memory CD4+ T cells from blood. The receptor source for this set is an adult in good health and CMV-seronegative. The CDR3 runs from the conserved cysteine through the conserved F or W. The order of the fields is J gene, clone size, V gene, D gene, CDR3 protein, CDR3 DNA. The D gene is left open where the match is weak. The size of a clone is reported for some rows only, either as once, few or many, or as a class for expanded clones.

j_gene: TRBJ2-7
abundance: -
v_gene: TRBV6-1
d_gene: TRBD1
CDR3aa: CASSNQGVRYEQYF
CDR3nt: TGTGCCAGCAGTAACCAGGGGGTCAGATACGAGCAGTACTTC

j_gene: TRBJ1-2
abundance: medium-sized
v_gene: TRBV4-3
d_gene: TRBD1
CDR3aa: CASSQDGGTGYGYTF
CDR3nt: TGCGCCAGCAGCCAAGATGGAGGGACAGGCTATGGCTACACCTTC

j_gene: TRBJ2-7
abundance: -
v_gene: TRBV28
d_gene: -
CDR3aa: CASSPRPVYEQYF
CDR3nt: TGTGCCAGCAGTCCCCGGCCTGTCTACGAGCAGTACTTC

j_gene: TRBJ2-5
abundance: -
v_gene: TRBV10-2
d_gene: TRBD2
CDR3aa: CASGISGGRETQYF
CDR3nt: TGCGCCAGCGGGATTAGCGGGGGAAGGGAGACCCAGTACTTC

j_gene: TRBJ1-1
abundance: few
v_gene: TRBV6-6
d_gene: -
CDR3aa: CASSYGQGVAFF
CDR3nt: TGTGCCAGCAGTTACGGGCAGGGTGTGGCTTTCTTT

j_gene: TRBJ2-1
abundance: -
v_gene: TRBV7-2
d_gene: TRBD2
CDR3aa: CASSPQAGGPPYNEQFF
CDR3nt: TGTGCCAGCAGCCCCCAAGCGGGGGGGCCCCCCTACAATGAGCAGTTCTTC

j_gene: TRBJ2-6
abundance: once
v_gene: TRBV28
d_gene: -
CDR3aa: CASNYRDYSLRGANVLTF
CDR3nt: TGTGCCAGCAACTACAGGGACTATAGTCTGAGAGGGGCCAACGTCCTGACTTTC

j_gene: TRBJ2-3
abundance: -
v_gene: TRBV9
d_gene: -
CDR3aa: CASVRGAGTDTQYF
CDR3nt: TGTGCCAGCGTCCGAGGAGCGGGCACAGATACGCAGTATTTT

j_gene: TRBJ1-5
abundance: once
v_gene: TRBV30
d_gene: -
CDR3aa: CASGTQGNQPQHF
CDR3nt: TGTGCCTCAGGGACGCAGGGTAATCAGCCCCAGCATTTT

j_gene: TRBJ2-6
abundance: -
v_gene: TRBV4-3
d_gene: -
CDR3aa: CASSQVGEGANVLTF
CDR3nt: TGCGCCAGCAGCCAAGTAGGGGAGGGGGCCAACGTCCTGACTTTC

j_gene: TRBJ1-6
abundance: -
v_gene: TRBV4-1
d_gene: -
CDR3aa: CASSQDRRGGDSPLHF
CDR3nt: TGCGCCAGCAGCCAAGATAGGCGGGGAGGTGATTCACCCCTCCACTTT

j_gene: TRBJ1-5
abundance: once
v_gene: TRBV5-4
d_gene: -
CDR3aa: CASSWGGADQPQHF
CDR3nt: TGTGCGTCCTCTTGGGGGGGGGCGGATCAGCCCCAGCATTTT

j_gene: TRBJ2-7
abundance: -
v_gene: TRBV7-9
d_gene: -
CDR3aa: CASKRRGEQYF
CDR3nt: TGTGCCAGCAAGAGGAGAGGGGAGCAGTACTTC

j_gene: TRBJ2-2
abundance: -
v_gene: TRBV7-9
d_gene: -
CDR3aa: CASSLAFLPWGKDTGELFF
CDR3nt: TGTGCCAGCAGCTTAGCTTTTTTACCCTGGGGAAAGGACACCGGGGAGCTGTTTTTT

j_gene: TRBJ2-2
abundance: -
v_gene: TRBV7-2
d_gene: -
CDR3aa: CASTTREGANTGELFF
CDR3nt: TGTGCCAGCACAACCCGTGAGGGCGCGAACACCGGGGAGCTGTTTTTT

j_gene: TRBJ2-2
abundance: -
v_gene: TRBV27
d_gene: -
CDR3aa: CASSLFGGRNTGELFF
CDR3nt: TGTGCCAGCAGTTTATTCGGGGGGCGCAACACCGGGGAGCTGTTTTTT

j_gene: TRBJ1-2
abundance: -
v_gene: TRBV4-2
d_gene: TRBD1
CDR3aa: CASSIDRGTNYGYTF
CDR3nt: TGTGCCAGCAGCATTGACAGGGGAACTAACTATGGCTACACCTTC

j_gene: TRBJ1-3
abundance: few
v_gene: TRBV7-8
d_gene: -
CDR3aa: CASSLDHASSGNTIYF
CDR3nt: TGTGCCAGCAGCTTAGATCACGCCAGCTCTGGAAACACCATATATTTT

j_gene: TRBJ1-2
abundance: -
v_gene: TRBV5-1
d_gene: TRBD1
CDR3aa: CASSFGTVSYGYTF
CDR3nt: TGCGCCAGCAGCTTCGGGACAGTTTCCTATGGCTACACCTTC

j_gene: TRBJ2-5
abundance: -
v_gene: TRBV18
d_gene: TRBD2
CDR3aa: CASGPAGGKETQYF
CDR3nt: TGTGCCAGCGGCCCCGCGGGAGGAAAAGAGACCCAGTACTTC

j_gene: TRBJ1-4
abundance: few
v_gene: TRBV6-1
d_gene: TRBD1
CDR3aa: CASSAGTGGNEKLFF
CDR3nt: TGTGCCAGCAGCGCCGGGACAGGTGGTAATGAAAAACTGTTTTTT

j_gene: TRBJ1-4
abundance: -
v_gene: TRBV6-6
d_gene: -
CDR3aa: CASSFGLSSGEKLFF
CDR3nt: TGTGCCAGCAGTTTCGGACTCTCTTCCGGCGAAAAACTGTTTTTT

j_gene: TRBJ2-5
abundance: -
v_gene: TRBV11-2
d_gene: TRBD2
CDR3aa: CASSLRSGGIQETQYF
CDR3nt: TGTGCCAGCAGCTTGAGGAGCGGGGGGATACAAGAGACCCAGTACTTC

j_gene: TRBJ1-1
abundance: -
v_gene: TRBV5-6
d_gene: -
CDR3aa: CASSLVGFEAFF
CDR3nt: TGTGCCAGCAGCCTCGTGGGCTTCGAAGCTTTCTTT

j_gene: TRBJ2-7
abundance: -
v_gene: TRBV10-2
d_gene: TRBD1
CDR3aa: CASRGDRGHEQYF
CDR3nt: TGCGCCAGCAGGGGGGACAGGGGGCACGAGCAGTACTTC

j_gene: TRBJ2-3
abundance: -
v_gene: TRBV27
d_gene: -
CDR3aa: CASSRPPYTQYF
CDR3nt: TGTGCCAGCAGTCGCCCCCCTTATACGCAGTATTTT

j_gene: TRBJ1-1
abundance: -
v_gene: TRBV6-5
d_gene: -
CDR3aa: CASSYSPGAEAFF
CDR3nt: TGTGCCAGCAGTTACTCCCCGGGGGCTGAAGCTTTCTTT

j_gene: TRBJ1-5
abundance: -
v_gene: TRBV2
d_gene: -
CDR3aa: CASSVDGDNQPQHF
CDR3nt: TGTGCCAGCAGCGTGGACGGGGACAATCAGCCCCAGCATTTT

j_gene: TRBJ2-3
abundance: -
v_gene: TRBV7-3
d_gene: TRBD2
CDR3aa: CASSSPTSGGASDTQYF
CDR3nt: TGTGCCAGCAGCTCGCCGACTAGCGGGGGGGCCTCAGATACGCAGTATTTT

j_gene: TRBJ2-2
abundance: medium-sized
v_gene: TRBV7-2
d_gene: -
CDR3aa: CASSLGDRNTGELFF
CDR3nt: TGTGCCAGCAGCTTAGGTGACAGGAACACCGGGGAGCTGTTTTTT

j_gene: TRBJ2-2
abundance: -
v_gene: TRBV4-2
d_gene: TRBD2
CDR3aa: CASSLRLVGRSTGELFF
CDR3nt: TGTGCCAGCAGCCTGCGGTTAGTCGGGAGGTCCACCGGGGAGCTGTTTTTT

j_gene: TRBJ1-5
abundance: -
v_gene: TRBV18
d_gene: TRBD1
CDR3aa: CASSRTGDNQPQHF
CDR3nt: TGTGCCAGCTCACGAACAGGGGACAATCAGCCCCAGCATTTT

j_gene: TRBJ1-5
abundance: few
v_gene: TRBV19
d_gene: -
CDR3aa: CASSIRDQPQHF
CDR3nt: TGTGCCAGTAGTATCCGAGATCAGCCCCAGCATTTT